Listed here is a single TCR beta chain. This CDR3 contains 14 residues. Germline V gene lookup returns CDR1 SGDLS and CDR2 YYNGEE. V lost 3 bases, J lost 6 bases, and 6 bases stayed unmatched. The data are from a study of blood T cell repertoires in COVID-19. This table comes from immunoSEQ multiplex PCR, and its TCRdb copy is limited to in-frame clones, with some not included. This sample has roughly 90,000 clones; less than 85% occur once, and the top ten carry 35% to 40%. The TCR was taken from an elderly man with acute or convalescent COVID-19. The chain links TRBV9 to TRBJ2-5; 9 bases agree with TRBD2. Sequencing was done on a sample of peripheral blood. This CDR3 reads CASSAMGLAQTQYF. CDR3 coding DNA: TGTGCCAGCAGCGCAATGGGACTAGCACAGACCCAGTACTTC.